The next 9 T cell receptor beta chains were all read from a single sample in a study of blood T cell repertoires in COVID-19. Using immunoSEQ multiplex PCR, the repertoire was profiled, and TCRdb retains in-frame clones only, with some absent. Among 200,000 to 250,000 clones listed, about 86% were seen once. The sequencing sample was made of peripheral blood. The receptor set was obtained from a man of 80 years or more with acute or convalescent COVID-19.

CDR3 nucleotide sequence: TGTGCCAGTGGGACACCCGGGCTAAATGAGCAGTTCTTC. Translated, it gives CASGTPGLNEQFF. This chain links TRBV2 with TRBJ2-1; perhaps TRBD1 as D (6 bases). Trimming took 9 bases from V and 7 from J, leaving 16 bases between them. The CDR3 covers 13 residues. Germline-derived CDR1 and CDR2 are SNHLY and FYNNEI.

J is TRBJ1-4 and V is TRBV30; 10 positions agree with TRBD1. Germline CDR1 reads GTSNPN; CDR2 reads SVGIG (reference sequence). Trimming at V came to 2 bases and at J to 0 bases, leaving 6 bases not matched to a gene. The CDR3 sequence is 17 residues long. In DNA form, the CDR3 reads TGTGCCTGGAGTCGGACAGGGGGTACCCCAACTAATGAAAAACTGTTTTTT. Protein: CAWSRTGGTPTNEKLFF.

The chain couples TRBV10-3 to TRBJ2-2; TRBD1 agrees at 8 bases. V lost 6 bases, J lost 3 bases, and 3 bases stayed unmatched. Per the germline V gene, CDR1 is ENHRY and CDR2 is SYGVKD. The CDR3 spans 14 residues. The CDR3 sequence is CAISATGDTGELFF. The CDR3 DNA is TGTGCCATCAGCGCGACAGGGGACACCGGGGAGCTGTTTTTT.

This clone was observed a single time. The CDR3 bases are TGTGCCAGCAGCCCCGGGACAGGGAAAGAGACCCAGTACTTC. Protein product: CASSPGTGKETQYF. The V call is TRBV7-9, the J call TRBJ2-5; 9 nucleotides match TRBD1. From germline, CDR1 is SEHNR and CDR2 FQNEAQ (reference sequence). The V and J ends lost 5 bases and 3 bases, in that order; junction bases with no gene match: 4. CDR3 length equals 14 residues.

The rearrangement uses TRBV6-1 and TRBJ2-3; D may be TRBD2 (6 bases). This CDR3 region has 16 residues. The V and J ends lost 2 bases and 5 bases respectively, with 17 bases between them. Germline V gene lookup returns CDR1 MNHNS and CDR2 SASEGT. CDR3 bases: TGTGCCAGCAGTGAAAGTGCCGGGACTTTAAGAGATACGCAGTATTTT. Translation: CASSESAGTLRDTQYF.

This clone appeared a single time. The rearrangement links TRBV10-3 to TRBJ2-3, with D tentatively TRBD1 (6 bases). CDR3 length: 15 amino acids. Germline V lookup: CDR1 ENHRY, CDR2 SYGVKD. V was pared by 4 bases and J by 2 bases, with 13 bases between. The CDR3 DNA reads as TGTGCCATCAGTGCTCTAGTGGGGGCCACAGATACGCAGTATTTT. Its protein is CAISALVGATDTQYF.

The chain has TRBV6-4 and TRBJ1-6; no clear D. The CDR3 spans 13 residues. V was pared by 3 bases and J by 7 bases, with 7 bases between. Germline V gene sequence: CDR1 MRHNA, CDR2 SNTAGT. CDR3 DNA sequence: TGTGCCAGCAGTGAAGAGGGAAATTCACCCCTCCACTTT. This gives the protein CASSEEGNSPLHF.

The chain joins TRBV5-4 to TRBJ1-6; 8 bases map to TRBD1. From germline, CDR1 is SGHNT and CDR2 YYREEE (reference sequence). The trim removed 4 bases at V and 8 bases at J, leaving 5 bases unmatched. The CDR3 has 14 residues. The CDR3: CASSPTGVYSPLHF. The CDR3 nucleotides are TGTGCCAGCAGCCCGACAGGGGTGTATTCACCCCTCCACTTT.

As DNA, the CDR3 is TGTGCCAGCAGCCAAGTAAACCTAGCGGGATACCAAGAGACCCAGTACTTC. It encodes CASSQVNLAGYQETQYF. The chain links TRBV3-1 (or the pseudogene TRBV3-2) to TRBJ2-5, with TRBD2 matching 9 bases. The germline CDR1 and CDR2 sequences are LGHDT and YNNKEL (reference sequence). The CDR3 sequence is 17 residues long. The trim removed 1 base at V and 0 bases at J, leaving 6 bases unmatched.